These 28 T cell receptor beta chains came from one sample sequenced in a study of cytomegalovirus exposure and HLA in healthy donors. The method was immunoSEQ multiplex PCR; TCRdb's version includes in-frame clones alone and lacks a portion of them. This sample yields 130,000 to 150,000 clones, of which about 87% are seen a single time; 6.2% belongs to the top ten. The sequenced sample consisted of PBMCs. The receptor set was obtained from a woman in her thirties in good health and CMV-seropositive.

V and J are TRBV7-8 and TRBJ1-6; a possible D gene is TRBD1 (6 bases). This CDR3 is built from 22 residues. The ends were cut back, 5 bases at V and 1 base at J, with 30 bases in the middle. The germline V gene has CDR1 SGHVS and CDR2 FQNEAQ. CDR3 bases: TGTGCCAGCAGCCCCATTCGGATTTTGGCAGGGGCCGAAAGATCCTATAATTCACCCCTCCACTTT. Translated, it gives CASSPIRILAGAERSYNSPLHF. The entire variable domain, with the rest obtained from reference TRBV7-8 and TRBJ1-6, is as follows: GAGVSQSPRYKVAKRGQDVALRCDPISGHVSLFWYQQALGQGPEFLTYFQNEAQLDKSGLPSDRFFAERPEGSVSTLKIQRTQQEDSAVYLCASSPIRILAGAERSYNSPLHFGNGTRLTVT.

The V gene is TRBV28, the J gene TRBJ2-7, with 9 bases matching TRBD1. Germline values: CDR1 MDHEN, CDR2 SYDVKM. V trimming: 6 bases; J trimming: 3 bases; junction bases outside the gene matches: 3. The CDR3 covers 13 residues. The DNA of the CDR3 is TGTGCCAGCAGGGGACAGGGAAACTACGAGCAGTACTTC. This sequence encodes CASRGQGNYEQYF. Complete variable domain (other parts from reference TRBV28 and TRBJ2-7): DVKVTQSSRYLVKRTGEKVFLECVQDMDHENMFWYRQDPGLGLRLIYFSYDVKMKEKGDIPEGYSVSREKKERFSLILESASTNQTSMYLCASRGQGNYEQYFGPGTRLTVT.

J is TRBJ1-4 and V is TRBV27; possible D gene TRBD1, 6 bases. The CDR3 is made up of 13 amino acids. Germline CDR1 and CDR2: MNHEY and SMNVEV (reference sequence). Trimming removed 0 bases from V and 7 bases from J, with 6 bases in between. The CDR3 is CASSLSGGEKLFF. The DNA of the CDR3 is TGTGCCAGCAGTTTATCAGGGGGTGAAAAACTGTTTTTT.

The V and J genes are TRBV5-4 and TRBJ2-5, with 7 nucleotides matching TRBD1. CDR3 length: 14 amino acids. V was clipped by 4 bases and J by 1 base; unmatched bases: 4. CDR1 and CDR2 from the germline V gene are SGHNT and YYREEE (reference sequence). The CDR3 DNA sequence: TGTGCCAGCAGCCCGACAGGGTCCCAAGAGACCCAGTACTTC. Translation: CASSPTGSQETQYF.

This clone occurred once. CDR3 sequence (DNA): TGCAGCGTTGAACTCCAGACAGCCGGACAGGGCTACGAGCAGTACTTC. Encoded protein: CSVELQTAGQGYEQYF. The V gene is TRBV29-1, the J gene TRBJ2-7, with 8 bases identical to TRBD1. J was trimmed by 3 bases and V by 2 bases; bases with no gene match: 12. This CDR3 region has 16 residues. Per germline, CDR1 SQVTM and CDR2 ANQGSEA.

V is TRBV5-1 and J is TRBJ2-2; 8 nucleotides line up with TRBD1. V shed 4 bases and J 4 bases; nucleotides not matched to a gene: 9. Germline CDR1 SGHRS, CDR2 YFSETQ. The CDR3 extends over 16 amino acids. CDR3 nucleotide sequence: TGCGCCAGCAGCATACAGACAGGGGCGGTCACCGGGGAGCTGTTTTTT. This codes for CASSIQTGAVTGELFF. Full variable domain (missing parts from reference TRBV5-1 and TRBJ2-2): KAGVTQTPRYLIKTRGQQVTLSCSPISGHRSVSWYQQTPGQGLQFLFEYFSETQRNKGNFPGRFSGRQFSNSRSEMNVSTLELGDSALYLCASSIQTGAVTGELFFGEGSRLTVL.

This chain connects TRBV5-1 to TRBJ2-2; 9 positions agree with TRBD1. V was pared by 8 bases and J by 5 bases, with 13 bases of the junction left unmatched. Germline V CDR1 and CDR2: SGHRS, YFSETQ. The CDR3 runs 16 residues. CDR3 residues: CASKQPGQGITGELFF. The CDR3 DNA follows: TGCGCCAGTAAGCAGCCGGGACAGGGCATTACCGGGGAGCTGTTTTTT.

The chain carries TRBV20-1 and TRBJ2-1; maybe TRBD2 (6 bases). Between the trimmed V and J ends, which lost 3 bases and 11 bases, there was a span of 11 bases. CDR1 and CDR2 from the germline V gene are DFQATT and SNEGSKA (reference sequence). The CDR3 length is 11 residues. Here the CDR3 reads CSASAREQQFF. Here the CDR3 DNA reads TGCAGTGCTAGTGCCCGGGAGCAGCAGTTCTTC.

The CDR3 DNA reads TGTGCCAGCAGCCTACAACTAGCGGGAGGAAGGGGGCCGTGGGACAATGAGCAGTTCTTC. This codes for CASSLQLAGGRGPWDNEQFF. This chain connects TRBV28 to TRBJ2-1, with 12 positions matching TRBD2. J was trimmed by 5 bases and V by 6 bases; bases with no gene match: 20. Germline CDR1 MDHEN, CDR2 SYDVKM. The CDR3 is 20 amino acids.

The gene calls are TRBV5-6 and TRBJ2-2, with a possible D match to TRBD2 (6 bases). From germline, CDR1 is SGHDT and CDR2 YYEEEE. CDR3 size: 14 residues. Trimming took 3 bases from V and 4 from J, leaving 10 bases between them. The CDR3 DNA reads TGTGCCAGCAGCTCGGGGGTTACCACCGGGGAGCTGTTTTTT. Amino acids: CASSSGVTTGELFF.

The genes are TRBV20-1 and TRBJ1-1, with 8 bases that match TRBD1. Germline values: CDR1 DFQATT, CDR2 SNEGSKA (reference sequence). After removal of 5 bases from V and 6 bases from J, the junction contained 2 bases not matched to a gene. This CDR3 contains 11 residues. For the CDR3, the DNA is TGCAGTGCTGGACAGGGCCCTGAAGCTTTCTTT. It codes for CSAGQGPEAFF.

The V call is TRBV6-6, the J call TRBJ2-1; 12 positions match TRBD2. CDR1 is MNHNY, CDR2 SVGAGI, per germline (reference sequence). This CDR3 spans 16 amino acids. After removal of 6 bases from V and 6 bases from J, the junction contained 9 bases not matched to a gene. The CDR3 reads CASSWTSGEGGNEQFF. The CDR3 nucleotides read TGTGCCAGCAGCTGGACTAGCGGGGAGGGGGGCAATGAGCAGTTCTTC.

The sample holds one count of this clone. The chain is built from TRBV5-1 and TRBJ2-5, with 7 bases that match TRBD1. In germline, CDR1 is SGHRS, CDR2 YFSETQ. The CDR3 has 13 amino acids. V was clipped by 4 bases and J by 5 bases; unmatched bases: 5. The CDR3 loop is CASSEQGRETQYF. CDR3 nucleotide sequence: TGCGCCAGCAGCGAACAGGGGCGGGAGACCCAGTACTTC.

This chain uses TRBV28 with TRBJ2-7; D is uncertain. Trimming left V 5 bases short and J 7 bases short, with 15 bases between. Germline V gene lookup returns CDR1 MDHEN and CDR2 SYDVKM. The CDR3 has 13 residues. The CDR3 DNA reads TGTGCCAGCAGTCTCCAGTCCTCGCGGGAGCAGTACTTC. It encodes CASSLQSSREQYF.

This clone appeared a few times. The chain uses TRBV7-3 and TRBJ2-1; 7 bases match TRBD2. Per the germline V gene, CDR1 is SGHTA and CDR2 is FQGTGA. After removal of 6 bases from V and 0 bases from J, the junction contained 5 bases not matched to a gene. The CDR3 consists of 15 residues. Here the CDR3 DNA reads TGTGCCAGCAGTCCCCAGCGGGGCTCCTACAATGAGCAGTTCTTC. Translation gives CASSPQRGSYNEQFF.

J is TRBJ2-7 and V is TRBV7-6, with 15 bases matching TRBD2. The CDR3 runs to 14 residues. V dropped 5 bases and J dropped 11; count of bases not matched to a gene: 7. From germline, CDR1 is SGHVS and CDR2 FNYEAQ. The CDR3 DNA is TGTGCCAGCAGCCCAAGGACTAGCGGGGGGGCTGAGTACTTC. Its translation is CASSPRTSGGAEYF.

The chain recombines TRBV7-3 with TRBJ2-1, with 9 nucleotides matching TRBD2. The CDR3 spans 16 residues. After removal of 1 base from V and 6 bases from J, the junction contained 7 bases not matched to a gene. Germline CDR1 SGHTA, CDR2 FQGTGA. In nucleotides, the CDR3 is TGTGCCAGCAGCTTAATGGGGCTAGCGGGAATCAATGAGCAGTTCTTC. Amino acids: CASSLMGLAGINEQFF.

The chain is built from TRBV5-1 and TRBJ2-5; D is ambiguous. V lost 0 bases and J lost 1, with 7 bases in between. The CDR3 extends over 14 amino acids. From germline, CDR1 is SGHRS and CDR2 YFSETQ. The CDR3 nucleotides are TGCGCCAGCAGCTTGGCTCCCTCCCAAGAGACCCAGTACTTC. This translates into CASSLAPSQETQYF.

The chain has TRBV5-1 and TRBJ2-7; TRBD1 aligns across 9 bases. Trimming at V came to 2 bases and at J to 2 bases, leaving 5 bases not matched to a gene. The CDR3 extends over 15 amino acids. The V gene's germline CDR1 is SGHRS and CDR2 YFSETQ. CDR3 sequence (DNA): TGCGCCAGCAGCTTCTCCGGGACAGGGACCTACGAGCAGTACTTC. It yields the protein CASSFSGTGTYEQYF.

V gene TRBV19 combines with J gene TRBJ1-4; 11 bases map to TRBD1. The germline V gene encodes CDR1 LNHDA and CDR2 SQIVND (reference sequence). The junction had 7 bases not matched to a gene; V was cut back by 6 bases and J by 10 bases. This CDR3 has 14 amino acids. This chain's CDR3 is CASSKDRGRAKLFF. The CDR3 nucleotides are TGTGCCAGTAGCAAGGACAGGGGGCGCGCAAAACTGTTTTTT.

This clone was seen once. V is TRBV19 and J is TRBJ2-3, with 7 positions matching TRBD1. V lost 5 bases and J lost 1; bases outside the gene matches: 9. In germline, CDR1 is LNHDA, CDR2 SQIVND (reference sequence). This CDR3 contains 16 residues. The CDR3 nucleotides are TGTGCCAGTAGTCCCACAGGGGCGATGGGCACAGATACGCAGTATTTT. It translates to CASSPTGAMGTDTQYF.

The chain couples TRBV19 to TRBJ1-2; the D gene is possibly TRBD1 (5 bases). Trimming took off 1 base at V and 4 bases at J, with 13 bases between the two ends. The CDR3 sequence is 15 residues long. Per the germline V gene, CDR1 is LNHDA and CDR2 is SQIVND (reference sequence). The CDR3 sequence is CASSIVDRRFYGYTF. The CDR3 DNA is TGTGCCAGTAGTATAGTCGACAGAAGGTTCTATGGCTACACCTTC.

V and J are TRBV9 and TRBJ1-3, with D maybe TRBD1 (5 bases). The CDR3 runs 15 residues. Trimming cost V 0 bases and J 0 bases, with 7 bases left between them. Germline CDR1 and CDR2: SGDLS and YYNGEE. For the CDR3, the DNA is TGTGCCAGCAGCGTAGAGGACATCTCTGGAAACACCATATATTTT. Its translation is CASSVEDISGNTIYF.

The chain has TRBV29-1 and TRBJ1-6, with 8 bases that match TRBD1. V shed 4 bases, J shed 6 bases, and the junction held 2 bases outside the gene matches. This CDR3 comprises 13 residues. CDR1 is SQVTM, CDR2 ANQGSEA, per germline. As DNA, the CDR3 is TGCAGCGTTGGGACAGGGATTAATTCACCCCTCCACTTT. It is translated as CSVGTGINSPLHF.

The J gene is TRBJ2-4, the V gene TRBV2; D unclear. Germline loops: CDR1 SNHLY, CDR2 FYNNEI. The CDR3 has 13 amino acids. Trimming stripped 8 bases from V and 0 bases from J, with 8 bases between. The CDR3 loop is CASGILAKNIQYF. CDR3 DNA: TGTGCCAGCGGCATTCTAGCCAAAAACATTCAGTACTTC.

The chain combines TRBV7-7 with TRBJ2-1; 7 nucleotides match TRBD2. The CDR3 has 18 residues. After removal of 0 bases from V and 9 bases from J, the junction contained 17 bases not matched to a gene. Germline V gives CDR1 SSHAT, CDR2 FNYEAQ (reference sequence). The CDR3 here is CASSLAPTGSGWRGEQFF. The CDR3 DNA follows: TGTGCCAGCAGCTTAGCGCCTACGGGTAGCGGGTGGAGGGGTGAGCAGTTCTTC.

This clone is a singleton in its sample. The J gene is TRBJ2-5, the V gene TRBV29-1; a weak D match, TRBD2 (6 bases). CDR3 length: 13 residues. V was clipped by 4 bases and J by 5 bases, with 14 bases between them. Germline CDR1 and CDR2: SQVTM and ANQGSEA. The CDR3 protein is CSVGTNLRETQYF. The CDR3 nucleotides read TGCAGCGTTGGGACTAACCTAAGGGAGACCCAGTACTTC.

This rearrangement joins TRBV2 to TRBJ2-2; D unresolved. The CDR3 is 16 amino acids. V was cut by 11 bases and J by 4 bases, with 23 bases left in between. Germline V CDR1 and CDR2: SNHLY, FYNNEI. The CDR3 spells CASSSPSAGPTGELFF. For the CDR3, the DNA is TGTGCCTCGAGCAGCCCGTCTGCTGGGCCCACCGGGGAGCTGTTTTTT. The whole variable domain, filled in from reference TRBV2 and TRBJ2-2, reads EPEVTQTPSHQVTQMGQEVILRCVPISNHLYFYWYRQILGQKVEFLVSFYNNEISEKSEIFDDQFSVERPDGSNFTLKIRSTKLEDSAMYFCASSSPSAGPTGELFFGEGSRLTVL.